Presented here are 26 T cell receptor beta chains from one specimen sequenced in a study of T cells in lung cancer brain metastases. The assay was immunoSEQ multiplex PCR, and TCRdb's table has in-frame clones only and misses some. The sample carries roughly 4,800 clones, approximately 83% recorded once. Sequenced material: tumor tissue from the primary lung tumor. The receptors derive from a man in his forties or fifties with non-small cell lung cancer.

This chain uses TRBV29-1 with TRBJ1-3; 7 bases line up with TRBD1. This CDR3 has 13 amino acids. V dropped 5 bases and J dropped 2; count of bases not matched to a gene: 3. Germline lookup yields CDR1 SQVTM and CDR2 ANQGSEA. The CDR3 protein is CSVRDRAGNTIYF. The CDR3 nucleotides read TGCAGCGTTAGAGACAGGGCTGGAAACACCATATATTTT. The full variable domain, completed using reference TRBV29-1 and TRBJ1-3, is SAVISQKPSRDICQRGTSLTIQCQVDSQVTMMFWYRQQPGQSLTLIATANQGSEATYESGFVIDKFPISRPNLTFSTLTVSNMSPEDSSIYLCSVRDRAGNTIYFGEGSWLTVV.

The chain has TRBV11-2 and TRBJ2-5; possibly TRBD1 or TRBD2 for D (5 bases each). Germline values: CDR1 SGHAT, CDR2 FQNNGV. CDR3 length: 17 residues. V lost 3 bases and J lost 5, with 22 bases in between. The CDR3 protein is CASSLGPGPNPWETQYF. CDR3 nucleotide sequence: TGTGCCAGCAGCTTGGGTCCGGGACCCAACCCCTGGGAGACCCAGTACTTC.

This clone was seen only once. The chain joins TRBV5-6 to TRBJ2-5, with D perhaps assigned TRBD1 or TRBD2 (5 bases each). The end of the DNA aligns better with TRBJ2-7, so the J call may be wrong. Germline CDR1 reads SGHDT; CDR2 reads YYEEEE. The CDR3 loop spans 15 amino acids. The CDR3 reads CASSLLGTAVYEQYF. Here the CDR3 DNA reads TGTGCCAGCAGCTTGCTAGGGACCGCCGTCTACGAGCAGTACTTC.

A note on this clone: Relative to the germline gene, one junction end is altered; a read error may explain this. V gene TRBV7-7 combines with J gene TRBJ2-2; TRBD1 matches 7 bases. The CDR3 is 15 residues long. Germline CDR1 SSHAT, CDR2 FNYEAQ (reference sequence). CDR3 coding DNA: TGTGCTAGCAGCTCTTCAACAGGGGACACCGGGGAGCTGTTTTTT. Translating gives CASSSSTGDTGELFF.

The chain couples TRBV5-1 to TRBJ2-7; D gene ambiguous. V lost 2 bases and J 1 base, leaving 13 bases between the germline ends. This CDR3 spans 15 amino acids. The germline V gene has CDR1 SGHRS and CDR2 YFSETQ. CDR3 sequence reads: CASSFHFLGSYEQYF. The CDR3 region has the DNA TGCGCCAGCAGCTTCCACTTCCTAGGGTCCTACGAGCAGTACTTC.

The chain combines TRBV11-1 with TRBJ2-1; D ambiguous. The CDR3 is made up of 15 amino acids. Looked up from germline, CDR1 is SGHAT and CDR2 is FQDESV (reference sequence). V gave up 2 bases and J gave up 7 bases, with 15 bases separating them. DNA of the CDR3: TGTGCCAGCAGCTTAAGCGACGGTGTGGGGAATGAGCAGTTCTTC. Translating it yields CASSLSDGVGNEQFF.

This clone came up once. The chain is built from TRBV11-2 and TRBJ1-1; 7 bases fit TRBD1. Germline V gene data show CDR1 as SGHAT and CDR2 as FQNNGV. The CDR3 is 16 residues long. V trimming: 6 bases; J trimming: 10 bases; junction bases outside the gene matches: 20. The CDR3 loop is CASRIGPDRAHGGAFF. In nucleotides, the CDR3 is TGTGCCAGCAGGATAGGGCCCGACAGGGCCCATGGGGGAGCTTTCTTT.

V gene TRBV5-6 combines with J gene TRBJ1-1, with 7 nucleotides matching TRBD1. CDR3 length: 13 residues. V lost 4 bases and J lost 8; bases outside the gene matches: 8. CDR1 and CDR2 (germline): SGHDT, YYEEEE. CDR3: CASSKKGQIEAFF. Written as DNA, the CDR3 is TGTGCCAGCAGCAAAAAGGGACAGATCGAAGCTTTCTTT.

CDR3 in amino acids: CSARGAEAFF. Here the CDR3 DNA reads TGCAGTGCTAGGGGGGCTGAAGCTTTCTTT. The chain joins TRBV20-1 to TRBJ1-1, with D tentatively TRBD1 (5 bases). The germline V gene has CDR1 DFQATT and CDR2 SNEGSKA (reference sequence). The CDR3 has 10 residues. V was trimmed by 3 bases and J by 6 bases, leaving 5 bases between them.

Turning to this clone: A read error may produce the germline difference seen at one junction end. This sample also contains other DNA sequences that code for the same CDR3. This chain uses TRBV27 with TRBJ1-1; D not certain. The CDR3 covers 13 residues. Germline CDR1 MNHEY, CDR2 SMNVEV (reference sequence). The CDR3 spells CASSLRMNTEAFF. CDR3 sequence (DNA): TGTGCTAGCAGTCTCCGGATGAACACTGAAGCTTTCTTT.

The chain uses TRBV5-1 and TRBJ2-1, with 16 bases identical to TRBD2. The J segment lost 7 bases and the V segment lost 3 bases, leaving 10 bases of the junction unmatched. Per germline, CDR1 SGHRS and CDR2 YFSETQ. The CDR3 spans 18 residues. In DNA, the CDR3 is TGCGCCAGCAGCTACTGGGGGACTAGCGGGAGGGTATATAATGAGCAGTTCTTC. Residues: CASSYWGTSGRVYNEQFF.

Here the CDR3 DNA reads TGTGCCTGGAGTGTACGGGGGGTTCGCCCCTACGAGCAGTACTTC. Translating it yields CAWSVRGVRPYEQYF. The chain combines TRBV30 with TRBJ2-7; 7 bases fit TRBD2. CDR3 size: 15 residues. Germline CDR1 and CDR2: GTSNPN and SVGIG (reference sequence). The J segment lost 2 bases and the V segment lost 0 bases, leaving 7 bases of the junction unmatched.

The chain combines TRBV5-4 with TRBJ1-6; D ambiguous. This CDR3 has 15 amino acids. V was clipped by 6 bases and J by 5 bases, with 15 bases between them. Germline-derived CDR1 and CDR2 are SGHNT and YYREEE (reference sequence). The CDR3 sequence is CASNDQDHHNSPLHF. For the CDR3, the DNA is TGTGCCAGCAACGATCAGGATCACCATAATTCACCCCTCCACTTT.

The J gene is TRBJ2-7, the V gene TRBV11-2; perhaps D is TRBD1 or TRBD2 (5 bases each). This CDR3 contains 12 residues. Per germline, CDR1 SGHAT and CDR2 FQNNGV. Between the trimmed V and J ends, which lost 3 bases and 6 bases, there was a span of 9 bases. This CDR3 reads CASSFTGLEQYF. CDR3 bases: TGTGCCAGCAGCTTCACGGGGCTCGAGCAGTACTTC.

In this sample, this clone turned up once. V and J are TRBV7-2 and TRBJ1-6; TRBD1 aligns across 7 bases. The CDR3 totals 15 residues. Germline CDR1 is SGHTA and CDR2 is FQGNSA. V lost 7 bases, J lost 8 bases, and 11 bases stayed unmatched. The CDR3 DNA reads as TGTGCCAGCACCCCACAGGGTCAGGGGGATTCACCCCTCCACTTT. It yields the protein CASTPQGQGDSPLHF.

V gene TRBV28 combines with J gene TRBJ2-6; tentative D call: TRBD2 (6 bases). V was clipped by 4 bases and J by 2 bases, with 9 bases between them. The CDR3 extends over 15 amino acids. The germline gives CDR1 MDHEN, CDR2 SYDVKM. CDR3 in DNA: TGTGCCAGCAGTTCCGCGGGGACTGGGGCCAACGTCCTGACTTTC. Protein product: CASSSAGTGANVLTF.

The chain recombines TRBV6-5 with TRBJ1-4; possibly TRBD1 for D (5 bases). V lost 6 bases and J 3 bases, leaving 14 bases between the germline ends. The CDR3 spans 15 residues. The germline CDR1 and CDR2 sequences are MNHEY and SVGAGI. The CDR3 DNA follows: TGTGCCAGCAGAGGAACAGGAGGCTCTAATGAAAAACTGTTTTTT. This encodes CASRGTGGSNEKLFF.

This chain connects TRBV15 to TRBJ2-2; 7 bases fit TRBD2. This CDR3 is built from 15 residues. Germline V gene sequence: CDR1 LNHNV, CDR2 YYDKDF (reference sequence). V shed 5 bases, J shed 3 bases, and the junction held 6 bases outside the gene matches. CDR3 coding DNA: TGTGCCACCAGCGATCTGGGGGGGGACACCGGGGAGCTGTTTTTT. As protein: CATSDLGGDTGELFF.

This chain joins TRBV6-1 and TRBJ2-7, with D tentatively TRBD2 (6 bases). The germline V and J ends were trimmed by 0 bases and 1 base, with 10 bases remaining between them. The V gene's germline CDR1 is MNHNS and CDR2 SASEGT. The CDR3 loop spans 15 amino acids. The CDR3 bases are TGTGCCAGCAGTGAAGCTTGGCGGGGTTCCTACGAGCAGTACTTC. Residues: CASSEAWRGSYEQYF.

This clone was found once. The chain joins TRBV13 to TRBJ2-3, with D possibly matching TRBD2 (6 bases). The CDR3 is made up of 15 amino acids. Looked up from germline, CDR1 is PRHDT and CDR2 is FYEKMQ (reference sequence). With 5 bases removed from V and 2 bases from J, the gap between germline ends came to 14 bases. The CDR3 protein is CASSQSGLYTDTQYF. The CDR3 coding sequence is TGTGCCAGCAGCCAGAGCGGGTTATACACAGATACGCAGTATTTT.

The CDR3 DNA reads TGTGCCAGCCAGAGGGGGCTTGGAGGGACCCAGTACTTC. Protein sequence: CASQRGLGGTQYF. The chain links TRBV2 to TRBJ2-5, with TRBD1 matching over 7 bases. Per the germline V gene, CDR1 is SNHLY and CDR2 is FYNNEI. This CDR3 region has 13 residues. Germline trimming cut 8 bases from V and 7 bases from J; bases unmatched to any gene: 10.

This rearrangement joins TRBV19 to TRBJ2-2; TRBD2 matches at 8 bases. The junction had 10 bases not matched to a gene; V was cut back by 3 bases and J by 10 bases. CDR3 length: 15 amino acids. CDR1 and CDR2 (germline): LNHDA, SQIVND (reference sequence). The CDR3: CASSIYGRGGEELFF. The CDR3 bases are TGTGCCAGTAGTATTTACGGGAGGGGCGGCGAGGAGCTGTTTTTT. Complete variable domain (other parts from reference TRBV19 and TRBJ2-2): DGGITQSPKYLFRKEGQNVTLSCEQNLNHDAMYWYRQDPGQGLRLIYYSQIVNDFQKGDIAEGYSVSREKKESFPLTVTSAQKNPTAFYLCASSIYGRGGEELFFGEGSRLTVL.

The V and J genes are TRBV19 and TRBJ1-1; D gene uncertain. This CDR3 region has 15 residues. CDR1 is LNHDA and CDR2 is SQIVND in the germline V gene (reference sequence). The V end was cut by 0 bases, the J end by 0 bases, with 8 bases between. The CDR3 loop reads CASSIDEGMNTEAFF. The CDR3 coding sequence is TGTGCCAGTAGTATAGATGAGGGAATGAACACTGAAGCTTTCTTT.

The chain couples TRBV5-1 to TRBJ2-5; 11 positions agree with TRBD2. Losses at the gene ends were 6 bases for V and 0 bases for J; bases not matched to a gene: 4. The CDR3 has 15 residues. CDR1 SGHRS and CDR2 YFSETQ come from the germline V gene. The CDR3 here is CASTSGGSYQETQYF. The DNA of the CDR3 is TGCGCCAGCACTAGCGGGGGGTCGTACCAAGAGACCCAGTACTTC.

This chain connects TRBV6-5 to TRBJ2-1; 8 bases fit TRBD2. The V and J ends lost 3 bases and 9 bases, in that order; junction bases with no gene match: 13. The length of the CDR3 is 16 residues. The germline gives CDR1 MNHEY, CDR2 SVGAGI. The CDR3 region is CASSYSTRGGFGEQFF. The CDR3 DNA sequence: TGTGCCAGCAGTTATTCGACACGGGGGGGCTTCGGTGAGCAGTTCTTC.

As for this clone: Compared with germline, one end of the junction differs, possibly owing to a read error. The sample contains more than one DNA sequence encoding this CDR3. V usage is TRBV5-1 and J usage is TRBJ1-1, with 7 nucleotides matching TRBD1. Germline CDR1 reads SGHRS; CDR2 reads YFSETQ. The CDR3 runs 14 residues. In DNA, the CDR3 is TGCGCCAGCAGCTTGGCAGGGGGGCTTTCCGAAGCTTTTTTT. It is translated as CASSLAGGLSEAFF.